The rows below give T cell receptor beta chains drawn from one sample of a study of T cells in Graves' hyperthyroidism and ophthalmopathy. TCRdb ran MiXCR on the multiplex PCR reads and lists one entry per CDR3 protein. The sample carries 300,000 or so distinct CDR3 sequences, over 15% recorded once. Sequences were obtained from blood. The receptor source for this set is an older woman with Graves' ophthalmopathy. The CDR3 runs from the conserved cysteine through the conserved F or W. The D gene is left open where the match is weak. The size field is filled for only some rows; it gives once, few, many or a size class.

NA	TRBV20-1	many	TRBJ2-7	CSAVPGSRRDYEQYF	TGCAGTGCGGTCCCTGGCAGCCGCCGAGACTACGAGCAGTACTTC
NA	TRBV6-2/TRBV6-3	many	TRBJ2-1	CASGGAGEQFF	TGTGCCAGCGGGGGGGCTGGTGAGCAGTTCTTC
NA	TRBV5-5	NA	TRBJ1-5	CASSLFNGPNQPQHF	TGTGCCAGCAGCTTGTTCAACGGCCCCAATCAGCCCCAGCATTTT
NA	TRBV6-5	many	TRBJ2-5	CASSYSSEETQYF	TGTGCCAGCAGTTACTCTAGTGAAGAGACCCAGTACTTC
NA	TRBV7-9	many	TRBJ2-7	CASSLGGRAEQYF	TGTGCCAGCAGCTTAGGGGGACGAGCCGAGCAGTACTTC
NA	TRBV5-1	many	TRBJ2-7	CASSFGGDYEQYF	TGCGCCAGCAGCTTTGGAGGGGACTACGAGCAGTACTTC
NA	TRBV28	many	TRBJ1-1	CASSLETSEAFF	TGTGCCAGCAGTTTGGAGACATCTGAAGCTTTCTTT
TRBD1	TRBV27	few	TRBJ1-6	CASSLYNTGTGGNSPLHF	TGTGCCAGCAGTTTATACAACACTGGGACAGGGGGTAATTCACCCCTCCACTTT
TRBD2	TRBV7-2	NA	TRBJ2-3	CASSLISGGTDTQYF	TGTGCCAGCAGCTTAATTAGCGGGGGCACAGATACGCAGTATTTT
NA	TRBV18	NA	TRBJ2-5	CASSPVYGGETQYF	TGTGCCAGCTCACCAGTTTACGGCGGAGAGACCCAGTACTTC
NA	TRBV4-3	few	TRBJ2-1	CASSQDGALEQFF	TGCGCCAGCAGCCAAGATGGCGCATTAGAGCAGTTCTTC
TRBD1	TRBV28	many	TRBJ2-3	CASSSGTGREDTQYF	TGTGCCAGCAGTTCCGGGACAGGGCGCGAAGATACGCAGTATTTT
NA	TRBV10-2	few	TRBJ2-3	CASSLVIAASTDTQYF	TGCGCCAGCTCATTGGTGATAGCGGCTAGCACAGATACGCAGTATTTT
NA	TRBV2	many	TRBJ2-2	CASSEVGTWELFF	TGTGCCAGCAGTGAAGTTGGGACTTGGGAGCTGTTTTTT
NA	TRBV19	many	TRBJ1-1	CASTQNVWPSGTEAFF	TGTGCCAGTACCCAAAATGTGTGGCCTTCGGGCACTGAAGCTTTCTTT
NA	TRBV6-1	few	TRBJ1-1	CASRKPSALNTEAFF	TGTGCCAGCAGGAAACCCAGCGCACTGAACACTGAAGCTTTCTTT
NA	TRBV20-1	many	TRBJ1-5	CSAGPAPGVRSNQPQHF	TGCAGTGCTGGACCGGCCCCGGGTGTGAGGAGCAATCAGCCCCAGCATTTT
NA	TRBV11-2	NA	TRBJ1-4	CASSLGRVTNEKLFF	TGTGCCAGCAGCTTGGGCAGGGTTACCAATGAAAAACTGTTTTTT
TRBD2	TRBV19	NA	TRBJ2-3	CASSIRGSGDTDTQYF	TGTGCCAGTAGTATACGTGGTAGCGGGGACACAGATACGCAGTATTTT
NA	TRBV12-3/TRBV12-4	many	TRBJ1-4	CASSLRVAVSATNEKLFF	TGTGCCAGCAGTTTACGAGTAGCCGTGTCCGCAACTAATGAAAAACTGTTTTTT
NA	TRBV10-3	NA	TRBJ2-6	CAISESSRAGANVLTF	TGTGCCATCAGTGAGTCGAGCAGGGCTGGGGCCAACGTCCTGACTTTC
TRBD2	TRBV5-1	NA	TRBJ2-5	CASTSTSGQETQYF	TGCGCCAGCACCTCCACTAGCGGCCAAGAGACCCAGTACTTC
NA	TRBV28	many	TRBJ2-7	CASSLFYEQYF	TGTGCCAGCAGTTTATTCTACGAGCAGTACTTC
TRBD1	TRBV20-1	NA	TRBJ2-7	CSARKITLGQGGEQYF	TGCAGTGCTAGAAAAATCACCCTCGGACAGGGGGGAGAGCAGTACTTC
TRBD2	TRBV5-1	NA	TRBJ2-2	CASSLALAGVGRELFF	TGCGCCAGCAGCTTGGCCCTAGCGGGAGTAGGGAGGGAGCTGTTTTTT
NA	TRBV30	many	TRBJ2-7	CAWTAGFHEQYF	TGTGCCTGGACTGCGGGTTTCCACGAGCAGTACTTC
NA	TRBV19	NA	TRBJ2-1	CASTPRDGSYNEQFF	TGTGCCAGTACTCCCCGGGACGGCTCCTACAATGAGCAGTTCTTC
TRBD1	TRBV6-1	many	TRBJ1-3	CASSLQGAGNTIYF	TGTGCCAGCAGCTTGCAGGGGGCTGGAAACACCATATATTTT
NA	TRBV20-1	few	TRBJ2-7	CSARQANSYEQYF	TGCAGTGCTCGACAGGCTAACTCCTACGAGCAGTACTTC
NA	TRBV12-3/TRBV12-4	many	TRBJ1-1	CASRRAGTYTEAFF	TGTGCCAGCAGACGGGCCGGGACATACACTGAAGCTTTCTTT
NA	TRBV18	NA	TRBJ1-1	CASSPPLGMNTEAFF	TGTGCCAGCTCGCCTCCCTTAGGGATGAACACTGAAGCTTTCTTT
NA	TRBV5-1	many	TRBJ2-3	CASSLGGTDTQYF	TGTGCCAGCTCACTTGGAGGCACAGATACGCAGTATTTT
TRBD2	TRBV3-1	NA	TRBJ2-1	CASSLIRSGSNGNEQFF	TGTGCCAGCAGCCTCATCCGTAGCGGGAGTAATGGGAATGAGCAGTTCTTC
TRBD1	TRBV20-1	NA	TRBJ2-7	CSARDLRQGSYKQYF	TGCAGTGCTAGAGATCTGAGACAGGGAAGCTACAAGCAGTACTTC
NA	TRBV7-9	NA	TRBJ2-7	CASSLALAYSYEQYF	TGTGCCAGCAGCTTAGCGCTAGCGTACTCCTACGAGCAGTACTTC
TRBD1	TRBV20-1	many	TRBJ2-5	CSARDRGDQETQYF	TGCAGTGCTAGGGACAGGGGGGACCAAGAGACCCAGTACTTC
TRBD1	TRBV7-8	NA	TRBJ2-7	CASSQPRDRLFEQYF	TGTGCCAGCAGCCAACCCCGGGACAGGTTGTTCGAGCAGTACTTC
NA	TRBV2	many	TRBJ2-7	CASTRDHYEQYF	TGTGCCAGCACCCGGGACCATTACGAGCAGTACTTC
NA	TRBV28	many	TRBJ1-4	CASTKAATNEKLFF	TGTGCCAGCACCAAAGCTGCAACTAATGAAAAACTGTTTTTT
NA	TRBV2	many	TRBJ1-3	CASSEAGNTIYF	TGTGCCAGCAGTGAAGCCGGAAACACCATATATTTT
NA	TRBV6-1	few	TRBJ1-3	CASSIKRDGNTIYF	TGTGCCAGCAGTATCAAGCGAGATGGAAACACCATATATTTT
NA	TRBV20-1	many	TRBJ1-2	CSAHGSSGRGYTF	TGCAGTGCTCACGGATCCTCCGGGAGGGGCTACACCTTC
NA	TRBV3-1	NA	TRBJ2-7	CASSVKGGSYEQYF	TGTGCCAGCAGTGTGAAGGGGGGGAGCTACGAGCAGTACTTC
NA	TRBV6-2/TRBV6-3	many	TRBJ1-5	CASSKGGNQPQHF	TGTGCCAGCAGTAAGGGGGGGAATCAGCCCCAGCATTTT
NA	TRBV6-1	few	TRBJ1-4	CASSRGWGGTNEKLFF	TGTGCCAGCAGTCGGGGTTGGGGGGGAACTAATGAAAAACTGTTTTTT
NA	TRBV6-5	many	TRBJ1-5	CASSYRESNQPQHF	TGTGCCAGCAGTTACAGGGAAAGCAATCAGCCCCAGCATTTT
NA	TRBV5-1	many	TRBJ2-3	CASSLGTDTSTDTQYF	TGCGCCAGCAGCCTCGGGACGGATACTAGCACAGATACGCAGTATTTT
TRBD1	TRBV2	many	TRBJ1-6	CASRLTGADSPLHF	TGTGCCAGCAGACTTACAGGGGCCGATTCACCCCTCCACTTT
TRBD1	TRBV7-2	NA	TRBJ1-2	CASSTGQGAYYGYTF	TGTGCCAGCAGCACCGGACAGGGGGCGTACTATGGCTACACCTTC
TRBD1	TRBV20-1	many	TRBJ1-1	CSVGQGASTEAFF	TGCAGTGTGGGTCAGGGGGCGTCCACTGAAGCTTTCTTT
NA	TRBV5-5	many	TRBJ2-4	CASRPGLQAAKNIQYF	TGTGCCAGCAGGCCGGGACTCCAGGCGGCCAAAAACATTCAGTACTTC
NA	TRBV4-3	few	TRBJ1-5	CASSQGVGRGSNQPQHF	TGCGCCAGCAGCCAAGGGGTGGGCAGGGGTAGCAATCAGCCCCAGCATTTT
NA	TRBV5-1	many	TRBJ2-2	CASSADGNTGELFF	TGCGCCAGCAGCGCGGACGGGAACACCGGGGAGCTGTTTTTT
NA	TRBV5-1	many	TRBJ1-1	CASSLQGINTEAFF	TGCGCCAGCAGCTTGCAGGGGATTAACACTGAAGCTTTCTTT
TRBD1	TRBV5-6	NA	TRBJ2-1	CASSLGRGQAQFF	TGTGCCAGCAGCTTGGGCAGGGGGCAGGCTCAGTTCTTC
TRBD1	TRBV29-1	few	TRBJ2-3	CSVAGQVGTDTQYF	TGCAGCGTTGCGGGACAGGTCGGCACAGATACGCAGTATTTT
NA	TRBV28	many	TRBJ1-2	CASVGRIYGYTF	TGTGCCAGCGTTGGACGGATCTATGGCTACACCTTC